Detailed here is one TCR beta chain. The method was immunoSEQ multiplex PCR; TCRdb's version includes in-frame clones alone and lacks a portion of them. The table has roughly 110,000 clones, roughly 77% seen once; the top ten hold around 3.3%. The CDR3 covers 15 residues. Trimming cost V 2 bases and J 4 bases, with 15 bases left between them. The V gene's germline CDR1 is SGHTA and CDR2 FQGNSA. These data belong to a study of radiotherapy plus CTLA-4 blockade in lung cancer. The J gene is TRBJ2-7, the V gene TRBV7-2; maybe TRBD2 (7 bases). This material consisted of peripheral blood, taken from a patient treated with radiotherapy plus ipilimumab. This TCR derives from a human donor with non-small cell lung cancer that progressed on radiotherapy plus ipilimumab. Some clones in this sample may be carry-over from other donors' samples. As DNA, the CDR3 is TGTGCCAGCAGCTTATCTAGGGGGGGCCGGTACGAGCAGTACTTC. Translated, it gives CASSLSRGGRYEQYF.